This T cell receptor beta chain was recorded in a study of T cells in Graves' hyperthyroidism and ophthalmopathy. Study findings and constraints: Ophthalmopathy and stable hyperthyroidism were separated by a 13 V-J model. Most thyroid clonotypes expanded above 0.001 were also detected in blood.

Amplification of TCR beta CDR3 regions was performed using RNA transcripts as template. A set of HTBI primers served as the primers for a first-round RT-PCR of the TCR CDR3. TCRdb reanalysed the multiplex PCR reads using MiXCR and keeps one entry per CDR3 protein. The repertoire holds about 290,000 distinct CDR3 sequences, with roughly 13% as singletons. This CDR3 has 17 amino acids. Germline CDR1 MNHNS, CDR2 SASEGT. After removal of 5 bases from V and 0 bases from J, the junction contained 7 bases not matched to a gene. Notes on this clonotype: Antigen: not known.

The origin of this receptor is a middle-aged woman with Graves' hyperthyroidism. The chain is built from TRBV6-1 and TRBJ2-6, with 7 positions matching TRBD1. The sequenced sample was blood. CDR3 sequence reads: CASSRPGQSSGANVLTF. In DNA form, the CDR3 reads TGTGCCAGCAGTCGACCGGGACAGAGCTCTGGGGCCAACGTCCTGACTTTC.